This TCR beta chain was sequenced for a study of blood T cell repertoires in COVID-19. Per the original data handling: How many nucleated cells were present was estimated from reference gene primer amplification. Profiling relied on immunoSEQ multiplex PCR, and the TCRdb table lists in-frame clones only, not all of them. V, J and clone size derive from that table, while D and trimming were established from the DNA sequence. The sample has fewer than 350,000 clones; less than 85% are singletons. Everyone who took part was roughly 18 to 89 years old, and they came from about two dozen US areas. Allocation to cohorts depended on clinical history reported by the participants. In Cohort 3, a recovered donor had either two negative PCRs, clearance, or symptom resolution. CDR1 and CDR2 from the germline V gene are LNHDA and SQIVND (reference sequence). The CDR3 runs 16 residues. The trim removed 3 bases at V and 4 bases at J, leaving 9 bases unmatched.

The chain carries TRBV19 and TRBJ1-2; 9 nucleotides agree with TRBD1. The sequencing input was PBMCs or T cells enriched from blood (not recorded which). The sequence was obtained from a woman between 45 and 65 years old who had recovered from COVID-19. The CDR3 DNA is TGTGCCAGTAGTATCGGGACAGGGCGGGGGATCTATGGCTACACCTTC. Amino acids: CASSIGTGRGIYGYTF.